These T cell receptor beta chains were read from a single sample in a study of T-cell memory formation after mild COVID-19. From the 5' RACE reads, TCRdb called clonotypes with MiXCR, one entry per CDR3 protein. Of roughly 300,000 distinct CDR3 sequences listed, roughly 8.2% are singletons. Sequencing was carried out using PBMCs or a T cell subset sorted from them (not recorded which). The receptors come from a man aged 18 to 35 who had mild COVID-19 (a few samples of this study predate the infection). Cell type and time point are not known. The CDR3 runs from the conserved cysteine through the conserved F or W. Fields, in order: J gene, clone size, CDR3 length, V gene, D gene, CDR3 protein, CDR3 DNA. D genes are given only for firm matches. Some rows have no size entry. The others give once, few or many, or a class for an expanded clone.

TRBJ1-4	many	13	TRBV6-5	-	CASGWRDNEKLFF	TGTGCCAGCGGATGGAGAGATAATGAAAAACTGTTTTTT
TRBJ1-2	many	13	TRBV24-1	-	CATRDPGEGGYTF	TGTGCCACCAGGGATCCAGGGGAGGGAGGCTACACCTTC
TRBJ1-2	many	12	TRBV5-1	TRBD1	CASSGQGDGYTF	TGCGCCAGCAGCGGACAGGGGGACGGCTACACCTTC
TRBJ1-2	few	12	TRBV7-9	-	CASSLERGGYTF	TGTGCCAGCAGCTTGGAACGAGGAGGCTACACCTTC
TRBJ2-2	-	14	TRBV20-1	-	CSAGGGVNTGELFF	TGCAGTGCTGGGGGTGGCGTGAACACCGGGGAGCTGTTTTTT
TRBJ2-3	few	16	TRBV24-1	-	CATSEGTHLGTDTQYF	TGTGCCACCAGTGAGGGGACACACCTGGGGACAGATACGCAGTATTTT
TRBJ2-7	few	15	TRBV7-2	TRBD2	CASSLSGGHSYEQYF	TGTGCCAGCAGTTTGAGCGGGGGGCACTCCTACGAGCAGTACTTC
TRBJ1-5	-	14	TRBV12-3/TRBV12-4	-	CASSLWGESQPQHF	TGTGCCAGCAGTTTATGGGGTGAGAGTCAGCCCCAGCATTTT
TRBJ2-1	many	15	TRBV4-3	-	CASSQDGYSYNEQFF	TGCGCCAGCAGCCAAGATGGGTACTCCTACAATGAGCAGTTCTTC
TRBJ2-1	few	19	TRBV6-2/TRBV6-3	-	CASSLSRRHGTSSKREQFF	TGTGCCAGCAGTCTAAGCCGGCGGCATGGGACTTCTTCAAAGAGAGAGCAGTTCTTC
TRBJ1-2	many	14	TRBV20-1	TRBD1	CSAKGQGELYGYTF	TGCAGTGCTAAGGGACAGGGCGAACTCTATGGCTACACCTTC
TRBJ1-1	many	12	TRBV24-1	TRBD1	CATSADQGAAFF	TGTGCCACCAGTGCCGATCAGGGGGCAGCTTTCTTT
TRBJ2-7	-	17	TRBV10-3	TRBD1	CAISAGWGTGVFYEQYF	TGTGCCATCAGTGCTGGGTGGGGGACAGGGGTCTTTTACGAGCAGTACTTC
TRBJ2-1	few	16	TRBV4-3	TRBD2	CASSLTGLARSNEQFF	TGCGCCAGCAGCCTTACCGGACTAGCGCGCAGCAATGAGCAGTTCTTC
TRBJ2-2	-	19	TRBV2	TRBD2	CASSETGGGAFANTGELFF	TGTGCCAGCAGTGAAACCGGCGGGGGGGCCTTTGCGAACACCGGGGAGCTGTTTTTT
TRBJ1-4	few	14	TRBV20-1	TRBD1	CSAGTVSTNEKLFF	TGCAGTGCTGGGACAGTATCAACTAATGAAAAACTGTTTTTT
TRBJ2-7	many	11	TRBV10-3	-	CAIRDYYEQYF	TGTGCCATCAGGGATTACTACGAGCAGTACTTC
TRBJ2-1	-	15	TRBV7-2	TRBD2	CASSQTSGGSREQFF	TGTGCCAGCAGCCAAACTAGCGGGGGGAGTAGGGAGCAGTTCTTC
TRBJ1-2	few	12	TRBV30	-	CAWSLSTHGYTF	TGTGCCTGGAGTTTATCAACCCATGGCTACACCTTC
TRBJ2-7	-	14	TRBV6-5	-	CASSRQGVRYEQYF	TGTGCCAGCAGTAGACAAGGAGTCCGCTACGAGCAGTACTTC
TRBJ1-6	many	13	TRBV5-1	TRBD1	CASCDRDNSPLHF	TGCGCCAGCTGTGACAGGGATAATTCACCCCTCCACTTT
TRBJ2-7	-	14	TRBV3-1	-	CASSSSGYLIGQYF	TGTGCCAGCAGCTCCAGCGGATACCTGATCGGGCAGTACTTC
TRBJ1-3	-	13	TRBV7-2	-	CASSFSLSDAIYF	TGTGCCAGCAGCTTTTCCCTTTCTGACGCCATATATTTT
TRBJ2-3	few	14	TRBV27	-	CATGLSGATDTQYF	TGTGCCACGGGGCTTTCGGGGGCCACAGATACGCAGTATTTT
TRBJ1-2	few	13	TRBV6-2/TRBV6-3	-	CASSRGKRGGYTF	TGTGCCAGCAGTCGGGGTAAAAGAGGCGGCTACACCTTC
TRBJ1-2	-	14	TRBV10-3	TRBD1	CAISGTGLNYGYTF	TGTGCCATCAGTGGGACAGGGCTCAACTATGGCTACACCTTC
TRBJ2-5	few	14	TRBV12-3/TRBV12-4	TRBD2	CASSFLAGKETQYF	TGTGCCAGCAGTTTCTTAGCGGGGAAGGAGACCCAGTACTTC
TRBJ2-1	-	17	TRBV28	-	CASSSLTQGSLMNEQFF	TGTGCCAGCAGTTCGTTAACACAGGGCAGTTTAATGAATGAGCAGTTCTTC
TRBJ1-1	-	13	TRBV7-3	-	CASSPDPDIEAFF	TGTGCCAGCAGCCCCGACCCCGATATTGAAGCTTTCTTT
TRBJ2-5	few	15	TRBV5-1	-	CASSVGTLYQETQYF	TGCGCCAGCAGCGTCGGGACTCTGTACCAAGAGACCCAGTACTTC
TRBJ2-3	once	15	TRBV5-1	-	CASSSQGPRTDTQYF	TGCGCCAGCAGCTCACAAGGCCCTAGGACAGATACGCAGTATTTT
TRBJ2-3	many	14	TRBV12-3/TRBV12-4	-	CASSPRDNTDTQYF	TGTGCCAGCAGTCCCCGGGACAACACAGATACGCAGTATTTT
TRBJ1-2	-	15	TRBV4-3	-	CASSQDRGEAYGYTF	TGCGCCAGCAGCCAAGATCGCGGGGAAGCCTATGGCTACACCTTC
TRBJ2-5	many	16	TRBV4-3	TRBD1	CASSQDILGGRETQYF	TGCGCCAGCAGCCAAGATATCTTAGGGGGCCGGGAGACCCAGTACTTC
TRBJ2-5	-	15	TRBV6-1	-	CASSEAEGTQETQYF	TGTGCCAGCAGTGAAGCAGAAGGGACCCAAGAGACCCAGTACTTC
TRBJ2-5	many	15	TRBV23-1	-	CASSQAGLTKETQYF	TGCGCCAGCAGTCAGGCAGGGCTTACTAAAGAGACCCAGTACTTC
TRBJ1-2	few	14	TRBV5-1	-	CASSLTAGGGGYTF	TGCGCCAGCAGCTTGACCGCGGGGGGCGGCGGCTACACCTTC
TRBJ1-2	few	14	TRBV20-1	-	CSARALPRGFGYTF	TGCAGTGCTAGGGCCCTACCCAGGGGCTTTGGCTACACCTTC
TRBJ2-3	few	14	TRBV7-9	TRBD2	CASDPGGYTDTQYF	TGTGCCAGCGATCCGGGGGGGTACACAGATACGCAGTATTTT
TRBJ2-2	few	16	TRBV5-6	TRBD1	CASSLVGQGSTGELFF	TGTGCCAGCAGCTTGGTCGGACAGGGTAGTACCGGGGAGCTGTTTTTT